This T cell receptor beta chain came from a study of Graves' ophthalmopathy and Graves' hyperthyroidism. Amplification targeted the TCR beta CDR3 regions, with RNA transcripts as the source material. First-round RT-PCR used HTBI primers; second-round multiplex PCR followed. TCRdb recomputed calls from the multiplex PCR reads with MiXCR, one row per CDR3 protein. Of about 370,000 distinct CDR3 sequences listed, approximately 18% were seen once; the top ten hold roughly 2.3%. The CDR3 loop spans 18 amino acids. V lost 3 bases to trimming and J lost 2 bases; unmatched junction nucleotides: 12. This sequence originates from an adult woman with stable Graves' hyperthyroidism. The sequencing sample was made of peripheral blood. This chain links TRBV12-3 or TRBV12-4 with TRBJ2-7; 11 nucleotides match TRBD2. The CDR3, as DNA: TGTGCCAGCAGTTTCGGGACTAGCGGACACTACCCAACCTACGAGCAGTACTTC. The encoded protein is CASSFGTSGHYPTYEQYF.